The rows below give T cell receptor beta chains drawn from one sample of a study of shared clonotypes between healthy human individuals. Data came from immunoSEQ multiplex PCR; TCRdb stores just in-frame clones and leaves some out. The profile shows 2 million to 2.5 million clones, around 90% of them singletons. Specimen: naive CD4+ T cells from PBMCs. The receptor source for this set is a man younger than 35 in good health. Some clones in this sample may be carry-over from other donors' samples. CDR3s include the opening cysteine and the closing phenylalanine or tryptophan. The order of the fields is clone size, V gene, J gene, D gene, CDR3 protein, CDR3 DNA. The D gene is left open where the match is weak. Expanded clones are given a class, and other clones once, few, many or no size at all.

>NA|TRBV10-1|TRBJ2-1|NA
CASSDPGRGYNEQFF
TGCGCCAGCAGTGACCCGGGTAGGGGGTACAATGAGCAGTTCTTC
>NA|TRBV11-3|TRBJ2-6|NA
CASSLEQGSSGANVLTF
TGTGCCAGCAGCTTAGAGCAGGGCAGCTCTGGGGCCAACGTCCTGACTTTC
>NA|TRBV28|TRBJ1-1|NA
CASSSPSRVSTEAFF
TGTGCCAGCAGTTCCCCCTCCAGGGTTTCCACTGAAGCTTTCTTT
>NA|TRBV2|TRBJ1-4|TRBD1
CASRPDRGPNEKLFF
TGTGCCAGCAGACCCGACAGGGGTCCCAATGAAAAACTGTTTTTT
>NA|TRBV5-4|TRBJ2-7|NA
CASSESLAISSYEQYF
TGTGCCAGCAGCGAAAGTCTAGCGATCAGCTCCTACGAGCAGTACTTC
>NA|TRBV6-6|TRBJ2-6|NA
CASSLLWGANVLTF
TGTGCCAGCAGTCTACTCTGGGGAGCCAACGTCCTGACTTTC
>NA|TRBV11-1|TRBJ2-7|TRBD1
CASSPPGTGTGYEQYF
TGTGCCAGCAGCCCACCCGGGACAGGGACCGGCTACGAGCAGTACTTC
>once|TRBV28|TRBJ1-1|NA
CASSLRLGAKDTEAFF
TGTGCCAGCAGTTTACGCCTGGGGGCTAAGGACACTGAAGCTTTCTTT
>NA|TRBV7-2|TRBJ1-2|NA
CASVPAGAGVYGYTF
TGTGCCAGCGTACCGGCCGGTGCGGGGGTTTATGGCTACACCTTC
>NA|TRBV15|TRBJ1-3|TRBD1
CATSRGDRVSGNTIYF
TGTGCCACCAGCAGAGGAGACAGGGTCTCTGGAAACACCATATATTTT
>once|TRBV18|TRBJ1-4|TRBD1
CASSRGTGGSEKLFF
TGTGCCAGCTCACGAGGGACAGGGGGGAGTGAAAAACTGTTTTTT
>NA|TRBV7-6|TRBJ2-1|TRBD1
CASIRDRGGYNEQFF
TGTGCCAGCATCCGGGACAGGGGGGGCTACAATGAGCAGTTCTTC
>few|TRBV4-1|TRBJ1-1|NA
CASSQDQGYTEAFF
TGCGCCAGCAGCCAAGATCAGGGGTACACTGAAGCTTTCTTT
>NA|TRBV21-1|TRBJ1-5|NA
CASSLRTPNSSVNQPQHF
TGTGCCAGCAGCCTACGGACACCTAACAGTTCGGTCAATCAGCCCCAGCATTTT
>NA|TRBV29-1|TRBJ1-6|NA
CSVAEVGGSPLHF
TGCAGCGTTGCAGAGGTCGGGGGTTCACCCCTCCACTTT
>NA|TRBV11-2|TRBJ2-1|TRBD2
CASSSPRGVNYNEQFF
TGTGCCAGCAGCTCCCCCCGGGGGGTAAACTACAATGAGCAGTTCTTC
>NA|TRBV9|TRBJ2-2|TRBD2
CASSVDVLAGLRTGELFF
TGTGCCAGCAGCGTAGATGTACTAGCGGGATTAAGAACCGGGGAGCTGTTTTTT
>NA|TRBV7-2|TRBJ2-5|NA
CASSLDGGAKTQYF
TGTGCCAGCAGCTTAGACGGAGGGGCCAAGACCCAGTACTTC
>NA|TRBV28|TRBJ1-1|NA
CASSRPHTPNTEAFF
TGTGCCAGCAGCCGACCCCACACCCCGAACACTGAAGCTTTCTTT
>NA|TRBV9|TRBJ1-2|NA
CASSAGNSRGFGYTF
TGTGCCAGCAGCGCCGGTAATAGCAGGGGTTTTGGCTACACCTTC
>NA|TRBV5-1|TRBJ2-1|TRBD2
CASSLAVAGTYNEQFF
TGCGCCAGCAGCTTGGCCGTAGCGGGGACATACAATGAGCAGTTCTTC
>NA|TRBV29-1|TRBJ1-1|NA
CSVERSYTEAFF
TGCAGCGTTGAAAGGAGTTACACTGAAGCTTTCTTT
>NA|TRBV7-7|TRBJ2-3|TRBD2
CASSGLAGGLTQYF
TGTGCCAGCAGCGGATTAGCGGGAGGGCTTACGCAGTATTTT
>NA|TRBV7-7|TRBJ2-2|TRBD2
CASSLGGLAGGPGTGELFF
TGTGCCAGCAGCCTAGGGGGACTAGCGGGAGGGCCTGGCACCGGGGAGCTGTTTTTT
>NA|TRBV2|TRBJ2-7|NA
CASIEGSYGEQYF
TGTGCCAGCATCGAGGGGAGTTACGGCGAGCAGTACTTC
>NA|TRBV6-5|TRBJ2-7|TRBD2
CASSPTGRTYEQYF
TGTGCCAGCAGTCCCACCGGGAGGACCTACGAGCAGTACTTC
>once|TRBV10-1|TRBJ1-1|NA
CASSESRTEAFF
TGCGCCAGCAGTGAGTCGAGAACTGAAGCTTTCTTT